This T cell receptor (beta chain) derives from a study of PD-L1 blockade in urothelial cancer. At the level of the study: Of prior chemotherapy regimens, patients had received between 0 and 3. Samples of blood were analyzed 3 weeks (second dose) and 6 weeks after treatment start. Counts from blood samples showed a median of around 150,000 T cells. Overall study results and limits: Durable benefit was linked to greater 3-week expansion of tumor-associated blood clones.

The CDR3 contains 16 residues. Germline V lookup: CDR1 MGHRA, CDR2 YSYEKL. After removal of 1 base from V and 5 bases from J, the junction contained 5 bases not matched to a gene. The assay was immunoSEQ multiplex PCR, and TCRdb's table has in-frame clones only and misses some. The table has approximately 110,000 clones, approximately 85% seen once. As for this clone: Its target is unknown.

The specimen comprised PBMCs, sampled around atezolizumab (anti-PD-L1) treatment. The source is a man aged 50 or older with urothelial cancer. The chain links TRBV4-1 to TRBJ2-1; 10 bases map to TRBD2. CDR3 coding DNA: TGCGCCAGCAGCCAAGCCCTAGCGGGAGTCCACAATGAGCAGTTCTTC. Protein product: CASSQALAGVHNEQFF.